The entry that follows covers one T cell receptor (beta chain) sequence. What it binds is not known. The data originate from a study of blood T cells in healthy people across ages. General observations from the study: Age advanced and TCR beta diversity per million T cells fell, roughly linearly.

Trimming cost V 5 bases and J 4 bases, with 16 bases left between them. The CDR3 is 15 amino acids. CDR1 and CDR2 from the germline V gene are SGHAT and FQNNGV. With a J-beta primer mix and a sample-barcoded 5' primer, a second PCR ran about 7 to 12 cycles. TCRdb itself ran the 5' RACE reads through MiXCR, one entry per CDR3 protein. The table includes approximately 600,000 distinct CDR3 sequences, about 53% detected once. Every donor provided roughly 9.1 milliliters of peripheral blood. This chain uses TRBV11-2 with TRBJ2-3; maybe TRBD2 (6 bases). This receptor was obtained from a man in his sixties in good health. The specimen was blood. The CDR3 loop reads CASSAQEGISDTQYF. The CDR3 DNA sequence: TGTGCCAGCAGCGCCCAGGAGGGGATCTCAGATACGCAGTATTTT. Looking up the rest from reference TRBV11-2 and TRBJ2-3 gives the full variable domain: EAGVAQSPRYKIIEKRQSVAFWCNPISGHATLYWYQQILGQGPKLLIQFQNNGVVDDSQLPKDRFSAERLKGVDSTLKIQPAKLEDSAVYLCASSAQEGISDTQYFGPGTRLTVL.